The clone carrying this T cell receptor (beta chain) was seen only a few times. This specimen belongs to a study of patients and donors after allogeneic stem cell transplantation. MiXCR, applied by TCRdb to the RT-PCR reads, yields one record per CDR3 protein. Of about 410,000 distinct CDR3 sequences listed, more than 15% are singletons. CDR1 is KGHSH, CDR2 LQKENI, per germline. The CDR3 loop spans 14 amino acids. Trimming at V came to 4 bases and at J to 5 bases, leaving 7 bases not matched to a gene. Sequenced input: blood, either unsorted or a sorted T cell fraction (not recorded which). This sequence originates from a human donor who was either an allogeneic HSCT recipient or a stem cell or donor lymphocyte infusion donor (not recorded which). It is not recorded whose cells these are; they may come from a transplant donor. The chain combines TRBV18 with TRBJ2-7; TRBD1 matches at 8 bases. The CDR3 sequence is CASSLGQGWNEQYF. In nucleotides, the CDR3 is TGTGCCAGCTCACTCGGACAGGGCTGGAACGAGCAGTACTTC.